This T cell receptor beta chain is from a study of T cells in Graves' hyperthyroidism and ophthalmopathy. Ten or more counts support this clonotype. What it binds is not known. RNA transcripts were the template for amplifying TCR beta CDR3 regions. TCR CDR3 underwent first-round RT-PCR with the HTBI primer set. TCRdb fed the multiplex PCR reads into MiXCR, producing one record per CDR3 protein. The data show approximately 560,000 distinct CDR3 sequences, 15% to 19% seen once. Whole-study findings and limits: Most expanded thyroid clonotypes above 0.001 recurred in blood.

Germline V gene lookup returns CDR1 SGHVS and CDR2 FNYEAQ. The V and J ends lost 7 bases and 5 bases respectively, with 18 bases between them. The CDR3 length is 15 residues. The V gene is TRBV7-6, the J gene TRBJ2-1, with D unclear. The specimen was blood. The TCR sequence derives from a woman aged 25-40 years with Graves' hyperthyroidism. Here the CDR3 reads CASTNGPLSDNEQFF. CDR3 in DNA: TGTGCCAGCACCAATGGACCTCTTTCAGACAATGAGCAGTTCTTC.